The next 23 T cell receptor beta chains were all read from a single sample in a study of T cell repertoires in cytomegalovirus infection. MiXCR, run by TCRdb on the reads, gives a single entry per CDR3 protein. The table has under 350,000 distinct CDR3 sequences, approximately 22% seen once. The antigens of these receptors remain unknown. This specimen was cultured PBMCs, taken from culture after CMV antigen stimulation. The receptors were gathered from a human donor in good health (CMV status not recorded). Some clones in this sample may be carry-over from other donors' samples.

This clonotype was observed a few times. The V gene is TRBV3-1, the J gene TRBJ2-1; 11 bases align to TRBD1. V dropped 3 bases and J dropped 13; count of bases not matched to a gene: 8. Germline V gene sequence: CDR1 LGHDT, CDR2 YNNKEL (reference sequence). This CDR3 contains 14 residues. CDR3: CASSQLRDRGGQFF. CDR3 bases: TGTGCCAGCAGCCAGCTCCGGGACAGGGGGGGACAGTTCTTC.

The V gene is TRBV20-1, the J gene TRBJ2-3; perhaps TRBD1 as D (5 bases). Germline CDR1 and CDR2: DFQATT and SNEGSKA (reference sequence). The germline V and J ends were trimmed by 1 base and 4 bases, with 6 bases remaining between them. The CDR3 runs to 12 residues. DNA for the CDR3: TGCAGTGCTAGAGTAGGGGCAGATACGCAGTATTTT. Its translation is CSARVGADTQYF.

The CDR3 here is CASSYGQGGSYEQYF. The CDR3 coding sequence is TGTGCCAGCAGTTATGGACAGGGTGGATCCTACGAGCAGTACTTC. V is TRBV6-6 and J is TRBJ2-7; 8 nucleotides agree with TRBD1. CDR1 is MNHNY and CDR2 is SVGAGI in the germline V gene (reference sequence). The CDR3 is 15 amino acids. V dropped 3 bases and J dropped 1; count of bases not matched to a gene: 5.

This clonotype has at least ten counts. The chain recombines TRBV7-2 with TRBJ2-1; D might be TRBD1 or TRBD2, each matching 5 bases. Trimming pared 2 bases from V and 0 bases from J, leaving 8 bases between. Germline lookup yields CDR1 SGHTA and CDR2 FQGNSA. CDR3 length equals 15 residues. This chain's CDR3 is CASSLRGSSYNEQFF. CDR3 bases: TGTGCCAGCAGCTTACGGGGCAGCTCCTACAATGAGCAGTTCTTC.

This clonotype was observed at least ten times. This chain connects TRBV7-2 to TRBJ2-1; D possibly matches TRBD1 or TRBD2 (5 bases each). Trimming took 2 bases from V and 4 from J, leaving 12 bases between them. CDR3 length: 15 residues. Germline CDR1 is SGHTA and CDR2 is FQGNSA. CDR3 nucleotides: TGTGCCAGCAGCTTATTCCGGGGCCTATACAATGAGCAGTTCTTC. Protein sequence: CASSLFRGLYNEQFF.

A word on this clonotype: This sequence may be a read error, since a much larger clone differs from it by one base. This chain links TRBV28 with TRBJ2-5, with 9 positions matching TRBD1. V lost 5 bases and J lost 4; bases outside the gene matches: 8. Germline CDR1 and CDR2: MDHEN and SYDVKM. The CDR3 totals 15 residues. CDR3: CASSPEQGARETQYF. CDR3 DNA: TGTGCCAGCAGTCCGGAACAGGGGGCTCGAGAGACCCAGTACTTC.

This clonotype was seen only once. The V gene is TRBV12-3 or TRBV12-4, the J gene TRBJ2-1; 10 bases are a match to TRBD2. The CDR3 loop spans 14 amino acids. V shed 7 bases, J shed 6 bases, and the junction held 6 bases outside the gene matches. The DNA for the CDR3 is TGTGCCAGCAACCAGCGGGAGGGCCCCAATGAGCAGTTCTTC. This gives the protein CASNQREGPNEQFF.

The V call is TRBV6-2 or TRBV6-3, the J call TRBJ2-7; 8 bases match TRBD1. Trimming removed 6 bases from V and 4 bases from J; junction bases left unmatched: 11. Germline CDR1 reads MNHEY; CDR2 reads SVGEGT. The CDR3 runs 15 residues. CDR3 DNA: TGTGCCAGCAGGACAGACGGGACAGGCGATTACGAGCAGTACTTC. Amino acids: CASRTDGTGDYEQYF.

The gene calls are TRBV12-3 or TRBV12-4 and TRBJ2-6; 10 bases map to TRBD2. Trimming took 6 bases from V and 3 from J; bases not matched to a gene: 5. CDR3 length: 16 amino acids. As DNA, the CDR3 is TGTGCCAGCAGCCCGAGCGGGAGGGGTGGGGCCAACGTCCTGACTTTC. Its protein product is CASSPSGRGGANVLTF.

This clonotype has just a few counts. The chain is built from TRBV12-3 or TRBV12-4 and TRBJ2-3; D gene ambiguous. The CDR3 extends over 14 amino acids. The V and J ends lost 5 bases and 2 bases respectively, with 11 bases between them. The CDR3 spells CASSPRETTDTQYF. For the CDR3, the DNA is TGTGCCAGCAGTCCTAGGGAAACCACAGATACGCAGTATTTT.

This clonotype was seen only a few times. This rearrangement joins TRBV5-4 to TRBJ2-5; 16 bases are shared with TRBD2. CDR3 length equals 18 residues. From germline, CDR1 is SGHNT and CDR2 YYREEE (reference sequence). After removal of 3 bases from V and 4 bases from J, the junction contained 9 bases not matched to a gene. CDR3 region: CASSSGTSGRAVGETQYF. For the CDR3, the DNA is TGTGCCAGCAGCTCAGGGACTAGCGGGAGGGCGGTAGGAGAGACCCAGTACTTC.

This chain connects TRBV7-2 to TRBJ2-7, with 13 bases matching TRBD2. V was pared by 3 bases and J by 6 bases, with 5 bases of the junction left unmatched. Germline values: CDR1 SGHTA, CDR2 FQGNSA. CDR3 length: 15 residues. The CDR3 is CASSFGLAGVGEQYV. In DNA, the CDR3 is TGTGCCAGCAGCTTTGGACTAGCGGGAGTAGGCGAGCAGTACGTC.

V usage is TRBV27 and J usage is TRBJ2-5; TRBD2 might be the D (5 bases). CDR3 length equals 14 residues. V lost 6 bases to trimming and J lost 2 bases, with 13 bases between them. Germline CDR1 is MNHEY and CDR2 is SMNVEV (reference sequence). CDR3 protein: CASSPLGEQETQYF. For the CDR3, the DNA is TGTGCCAGCAGCCCACTAGGAGAGCAAGAGACCCAGTACTTC.

The V gene is TRBV9, the J gene TRBJ2-5; 11 positions agree with TRBD1. This CDR3 has 16 residues. Losses at the gene ends were 0 bases for V and 3 bases for J; bases not matched to a gene: 4. Germline assignment: CDR1 SGDLS and CDR2 YYNGEE. CDR3 protein: CASSVAVGQGEETQYF. CDR3 in DNA: TGTGCCAGCAGCGTAGCAGTGGGACAGGGGGAAGAGACCCAGTACTTC.

This clonotype has just a few counts. The chain carries TRBV7-9 and TRBJ1-4; D is uncertain. V lost 8 bases, J lost 0 bases, and 10 bases lay in between. This CDR3 region has 14 residues. Germline CDR1 SEHNR, CDR2 FQNEAQ (reference sequence). The CDR3 loop is CASRRDATNEKLFF. The CDR3 DNA reads TGTGCCAGCCGCCGAGATGCAACTAATGAAAAACTGTTTTTT.

At least ten counts were recorded for this clonotype. This chain uses TRBV19 with TRBJ1-2, with 9 bases lining up with TRBD1. Germline CDR1 reads LNHDA; CDR2 reads SQIVND (reference sequence). Unmatched junction bases numbered 3, after V lost 8 bases and J lost 8 bases. This CDR3 has 11 residues. This chain's CDR3 is CASGQGLGYTF. The DNA of the CDR3 is TGTGCCAGTGGACAGGGGCTGGGCTACACCTTC.

This chain uses TRBV20-1 with TRBJ1-1; possible D gene TRBD1, 6 bases. Per germline, CDR1 DFQATT and CDR2 SNEGSKA (reference sequence). CDR3 length equals 13 residues. V was pared by 7 bases and J by 1 base, with 13 bases between. Written as DNA, the CDR3 is TGCAGTGGAGAGGGACACTCGAACACTGAAGCTTTCTTT. Amino acids: CSGEGHSNTEAFF.

The chain links TRBV4-2 to TRBJ1-1; D is perhaps TRBD1 (5 bases). CDR3 length: 15 amino acids. CDR1 and CDR2 from the germline V gene are LGHNA and YNFKEQ. V was trimmed by 4 bases and J by 2 bases, leaving 14 bases between them. For the CDR3, the DNA is TGTGCCAGCAGCCCCAGGGACCGAGCAAACACTGAAGCTTTCTTT. It specifies CASSPRDRANTEAFF.

This clonotype was seen a few times. The J gene is TRBJ2-3, the V gene TRBV20-1; no clear D gene. This CDR3 has 13 amino acids. Germline CDR1 DFQATT, CDR2 SNEGSKA (reference sequence). Trimming shortened V by 1 base and J by 2 bases, and 7 bases separated the two germline ends. This CDR3 is CSARGPYTDTQYF. CDR3 nucleotide sequence: TGCAGTGCTAGAGGGCCTTACACAGATACGCAGTATTTT.

The chain joins TRBV19 to TRBJ2-5; 16 bases map to TRBD2. The V and J ends lost 6 bases and 5 bases, in that order; junction bases with no gene match: 3. Per germline, CDR1 LNHDA and CDR2 SQIVND (reference sequence). The CDR3 spans 15 residues. CDR3 nucleotide sequence: TGTGCCAGTAGGTCGGGACTAGCGGGAGGGGAGACCCAGTACTTC. It yields the protein CASRSGLAGGETQYF.

J is TRBJ2-5 and V is TRBV12-3 or TRBV12-4; D possibly corresponds to TRBD1 (5 bases). The CDR3 contains 13 residues. The V end lost 6 bases, the J end lost 4 bases, and 12 bases lay between the germline ends. The DNA of the CDR3 is TGTGCCAGCAGAAAGACAGTCCTAGAGACCCAGTACTTC. It encodes CASRKTVLETQYF.

The CDR3 coding sequence is TGTGCCAGCAGTTTTGAGGGAATCGAGTTCTTC. It codes for CASSFEGIEFF. The rearrangement uses TRBV27 and TRBJ2-1; D might be TRBD2 (5 bases). This CDR3 is built from 11 residues. Deletions cut 3 bases from V and 14 bases from J, with 11 bases between. CDR1 is MNHEY, CDR2 SMNVEV, per germline (reference sequence).

This clonotype occurred many times. This chain uses TRBV7-2 with TRBJ2-3, with D possibly being TRBD2 (5 bases). The CDR3 runs to 15 residues. Germline CDR1 and CDR2: SGHTA and FQGNSA. Trimming left V 1 base short and J 2 bases short, with 10 bases between. In nucleotides, the CDR3 is TGTGCCAGCAGCTTAGAGGACTCGGTCACAGATACGCAGTATTTT. Translating it yields CASSLEDSVTDTQYF.